This T cell receptor beta chain originates from a study of T cell clones after liver transplantation. Study details: Standard immunosuppression, with no induction, continued until 12-24 months after transplant. Tolerant meant at least one year fully off immunosuppression without liver enzymes above twice normal. Whole-study results and caveats: Conclusions were preliminary, with small, heterogeneous patient groups.

Clones were sequenced by immunoSEQ multiplex PCR, and TCRdb holds only the in-frame ones, with some missing. This table has about 75,000 clones, 84% appearing once. From germline, CDR1 is MNHEY and CDR2 SVGAGI. CDR3 size: 11 residues. Trimming shortened V by 6 bases and J by 6 bases, and 9 bases separated the two germline ends. Note on this clone: Its target is not known.

CD3+CD4+ and CD3+CD8+ cells were FACS-sorted from thawed unstimulated PBMCs. This chain links TRBV6-5 with TRBJ2-7, with D unclear. The sequenced sample was CD4+ T cells from blood, obtained about 50 months after liver transplant. This TCR was recovered from a human patient who received a liver transplant. A share of the T cells may be of graft donor origin. The CDR3 coding sequence is TGTGCCAGCAGGGCAGAAGGCGAGCAGTACTTC. It is translated as CASRAEGEQYF.